This T cell receptor (beta chain) emerged from a study of shared clonotypes between healthy human individuals. Researchers ran the assay at a deep level. Authors' processing steps: For the immunoSEQ data, sequences were junction-only without quality scores, so filtering differed. Profiled with immunoSEQ multiplex PCR; TCRdb holds only in-frame clones, not every one. From that table come the V and J calls and clone size; the DNA was used to work out D and trimming. The sample has around 1 million clones, about three quarters seen once. The CDR3 consists of 12 residues. The germline gives CDR1 SGDLS, CDR2 YYNGEE. V lost 2 bases, J lost 0 bases, and 2 bases lay in between. Healthy adults negative for HIV, lacking recent acute infections or vaccinations, served as donors. Within Nashville, Tennessee resided all donors, each a Caucasian adult. Comment on this clone: The same CDR3 can be traced to other DNA sequences in this sample.

The receptor was derived from a man aged 18 to 29 in good health. The genes are TRBV9 and TRBJ1-2; D ambiguous. Material for sequencing was memory CD4+ T cells sorted from blood. Subset here: CD45RA-negative fraction. This CDR3 reads CASSVTNYGYTF. CDR3 nucleotides: TGTGCCAGCAGCGTGACTAACTATGGCTACACCTTC.